The 27 T cell receptor beta chains reported below all come from one sample, sequenced in a study of OX40 agonist ivuxolimab in advanced cancers. Generated by immunoSEQ multiplex PCR, the TCRdb table keeps only in-frame clones and is missing some. The top ten clones hold over 2% of a sample with about 64,000 clones, around four fifths of them seen once. The sequenced sample was CD4+ or CD8+ T cells sorted from blood, obtained in a trial of the OX40 agonist ivuxolimab. All receptors derive from an adult with an advanced solid tumor such as melanoma, head and neck, liver or kidney cancer.

This clone was recorded a few times. The chain uses TRBV7-3 and TRBJ2-2; D is undetermined. Trimming took off 8 bases at V and 1 base at J, with 11 bases between the two ends. The CDR3 loop spans 14 amino acids. The V gene's germline CDR1 is SGHTA and CDR2 FQGTGA. For the CDR3, the DNA is TGTGCCAGCCGCAGCGAGGTGAACACCGGGGAGCTGTTTTTT. Translating it yields CASRSEVNTGELFF.

The rearrangement joins TRBV7-6 to TRBJ2-7; 8 positions agree with TRBD1. The J segment lost 0 bases and the V segment lost 1 base, leaving 11 bases of the junction unmatched. Germline CDR1 and CDR2: SGHVS and FNYEAQ. This CDR3 spans 18 amino acids. The DNA for the CDR3 is TGTGCCAGCAGCTTAGTAACCAGGGGGCGCAAGGACTCCTACGAGCAGTACTTC. This codes for CASSLVTRGRKDSYEQYF.

The chain recombines TRBV30 with TRBJ2-1; 13 bases are a match to TRBD2. V was clipped by 8 bases and J by 7 bases; unmatched bases: 11. Germline V lookup: CDR1 GTSNPN, CDR2 SVGIG (reference sequence). The CDR3 runs to 15 residues. CDR3 region: CAKYRLAGGRNEQFF. CDR3 sequence (DNA): TGTGCCAAATACCGACTAGCGGGAGGACGGAATGAGCAGTTCTTC.

In this sample, this clone turned up once. The chain couples TRBV6-6 to TRBJ2-7; a possible D gene is TRBD1 (6 bases). The V gene lost 5 bases and the J gene lost 4 bases, with 12 bases spanning the gap. In germline, CDR1 is MNHNY, CDR2 SVGAGI (reference sequence). This CDR3 is 13 amino acids long. CDR3 in DNA: TGTGCCAGCAGTAGACAAACAGGGTACGAGCAGTACTTC. This sequence encodes CASSRQTGYEQYF.

This sequence joins TRBV7-2 and TRBJ2-3, with 8 bases aligning to TRBD1. Germline loops: CDR1 SGHTA, CDR2 FQGNSA. The CDR3 covers 14 residues. Trimming removed 5 bases from V and 6 bases from J; junction bases left unmatched: 7. Written as DNA, the CDR3 is TGTGCCAGCAGCACGGGACAGGCGGCGGATACGCAGTATTTT. This translates into CASSTGQAADTQYF.

The chain joins TRBV5-8 to TRBJ2-3, with a weak D call TRBD2 (7 bases). Germline assignment: CDR1 SGHTS and CDR2 YDEGEE. V was cut by 4 bases and J by 2 bases, with 14 bases left in between. This CDR3 region has 15 residues. CDR3 sequence (DNA): TGTGCCAGCAGCGCCCCCCGGGGGGCCACAGATACGCAGTATTTT. Translated, it gives CASSAPRGATDTQYF. Using reference TRBV5-8 and TRBJ2-3 for the parts outside the CDR3, the full variable domain is EAGVTQSPTHLIKTRGQQATLRCSPISGHTSVYWYQQALGLGLQFLLWYDEGEERNRGNFPPRFSGRQFPNYSSELNVNALELEDSALYLCASSAPRGATDTQYFGPGTRLTVL.

This clone was observed a few times. The chain joins TRBV7-8 to TRBJ2-1; 11 bases match TRBD2. J lost 7 bases, V lost 5 bases, and 10 bases had no gene match. This CDR3 contains 16 residues. Germline CDR1 is SGHVS and CDR2 is FQNEAQ. The CDR3 DNA sequence: TGTGCCAGCAGCCCGATACTAGCGGGAGCTAGTAATGAGCAGTTCTTC. Translating it yields CASSPILAGASNEQFF.

This clone has a handful of counts. The chain links TRBV5-1 to TRBJ1-2; D may be TRBD1 (5 bases). Deletions cut 4 bases from V and 2 bases from J, with 12 bases between. Germline V CDR1 and CDR2: SGHRS, YFSETQ. This CDR3 has 14 residues. The CDR3 nucleotides read TGCGCCAGCAGCCCAGGGACGGCAAACTATGGCTACACCTTC. The encoded protein is CASSPGTANYGYTF.

The chain carries TRBV7-9 and TRBJ2-3; D might be TRBD1 (5 bases). The CDR3 is 16 residues long. With 5 bases removed from V and 5 bases from J, the gap between germline ends came to 20 bases. Germline loops: CDR1 SEHNR, CDR2 FQNEAQ (reference sequence). The CDR3 reads CASSPKPLLDKDTQYF. Written as DNA, the CDR3 is TGTGCCAGCAGCCCAAAGCCCCTCTTGGACAAAGATACGCAGTATTTT. The full variable domain, in which reference TRBV7-9 and TRBJ2-3 provide the parts outside the CDR3, is DTGVSQNPRHKITKRGQNVTFRCDPISEHNRLYWYRQTLGQGPEFLTYFQNEAQLEKSRLLSDRFSAERPKGSFSTLEIQRTEQGDSAMYLCASSPKPLLDKDTQYFGPGTRLTVL.

J is TRBJ2-1 and V is TRBV18, with 11 bases fitting TRBD2. The CDR3 covers 14 residues. The trim removed 10 bases at V and 5 bases at J, leaving 7 bases unmatched. CDR1 is KGHSH and CDR2 is LQKENI in the germline V gene. This chain's CDR3 is CATHLAGGNNEQFF. As DNA, the CDR3 is TGTGCCACCCACCTAGCGGGAGGAAACAATGAGCAGTTCTTC.

This clone was seen more than once but under ten times. V and J are TRBV28 and TRBJ1-2; possible D gene TRBD1, 6 bases. V dropped 8 bases and J dropped 5 bases, with 12 bases sitting between them. Germline V gene lookup returns CDR1 MDHEN and CDR2 SYDVKM. CDR3 length equals 12 residues. CDR3 nucleotides: TGTGCCAGCCTTGACAGGCTATATGGCTACACCTTC. Its translation is CASLDRLYGYTF.

The V and J genes are TRBV19 and TRBJ2-3; 11 bases map to TRBD2. The CDR3 runs 17 residues. CDR1 and CDR2 from the germline V gene are LNHDA and SQIVND (reference sequence). Trimming cost V 3 bases and J 1 base; bases outside gene matches: 6. The CDR3 reads CASSMGLAGGRTDTQYF. CDR3 DNA: TGTGCCAGTAGTATGGGGCTAGCGGGGGGCCGCACAGATACGCAGTATTTT.

The sample holds one count of this clone. This rearrangement joins TRBV28 to TRBJ2-1, with 7 bases that match TRBD1. V lost 9 bases to trimming and J lost 2 bases; unmatched junction nucleotides: 4. This CDR3 region has 13 residues. Germline V gene data show CDR1 as MDHEN and CDR2 as SYDVKM. CDR3 coding DNA: TGTGCCAGTGCAGGGGGTCCCTACAATGAGCAGTTCTTC. Translated, it gives CASAGGPYNEQFF.

The chain links TRBV7-2 to TRBJ2-7; TRBD1 is a possible D gene (6 bases). The V end was cut by 5 bases, the J end by 1 base, with 12 bases between. The CDR3 extends over 14 amino acids. Per the germline V gene, CDR1 is SGHTA and CDR2 is FQGNSA. CDR3 nucleotide sequence: TGTGCCAGCAGCCCATCTAGGGGGTCCTACGAGCAGTACTTC. This sequence encodes CASSPSRGSYEQYF.

The V and J genes are TRBV7-9 and TRBJ2-5; 8 bases are a match to TRBD2. With V trimmed by 5 bases and J by 4 bases, 9 bases remained unmatched. Germline loops: CDR1 SEHNR, CDR2 FQNEAQ (reference sequence). This CDR3 has 15 amino acids. CDR3 nucleotides: TGTGCCAGCAGCCGAGGCCAGCGGGAGATAGAGACCCAGTACTTC. Its protein product is CASSRGQREIETQYF.

The V call is TRBV11-3, the J call TRBJ2-1; no firm D call. CDR3 size: 14 residues. The germline V gene encodes CDR1 SGHNT and CDR2 YENEEA. V was cut by 5 bases and J by 7 bases, with 15 bases left in between. DNA of the CDR3: TGTGCCAGCAGCCCCTTCCGCAAGCCAAATGAGCAGTTCTTC. Protein: CASSPFRKPNEQFF.

The chain joins TRBV5-4 to TRBJ1-1; 8 nucleotides line up with TRBD1. V was clipped by 5 bases and J by 3 bases; unmatched bases: 6. Germline V CDR1 and CDR2: SGHNT, YYREEE (reference sequence). The CDR3 spans 14 residues. The CDR3 here is CASRSLTGDTEAFF. As DNA, the CDR3 is TGTGCCAGCAGATCTCTGACAGGGGACACTGAAGCTTTCTTT.

The J gene is TRBJ1-1, the V gene TRBV28; possibly TRBD1 for D (6 bases). This CDR3 is 15 amino acids long. V was clipped by 4 bases and J by 0 bases, with 12 bases between them. Per germline, CDR1 MDHEN and CDR2 SYDVKM. CDR3 region: CASSSLQGVNTEAFF. As DNA, the CDR3 is TGTGCCAGCAGTTCCCTACAGGGAGTGAACACTGAAGCTTTCTTT.

CDR3 nucleotides: TGTGCCAGCAGACAGGTGGTCAACATTCAGTACTTC. Its protein is CASRQVVNIQYF. The chain recombines TRBV6-6 with TRBJ2-4, with a tentative D call TRBD1 (5 bases). Germline loops: CDR1 MNHNY, CDR2 SVGAGI (reference sequence). This CDR3 has 12 amino acids. V was pared by 6 bases and J by 7 bases, with 10 bases between.

The V gene is TRBV4-2, the J gene TRBJ1-2; unclear D gene. V was shortened by 5 bases and J by 4 bases, with 17 bases between the two germline ends. The V gene's germline CDR1 is LGHNA and CDR2 YNFKEQ. There are 15 residues in the CDR3. The CDR3 reads CASSLRLLSVYGYTF. The CDR3 region has the DNA TGTGCCAGCAGCTTGAGACTCCTGTCAGTCTATGGCTACACCTTC.

The CDR3 here is CASSSNAGGADTGELFF. The DNA for the CDR3 is TGTGCCAGTAGTTCCAACGCAGGGGGCGCTGACACCGGGGAGCTGTTTTTT. The chain has TRBV19 and TRBJ2-2; 8 nucleotides line up with TRBD1. After removal of 5 bases from V and 3 bases from J, the junction contained 11 bases not matched to a gene. The CDR3 sequence is 17 residues long. The germline V gene encodes CDR1 LNHDA and CDR2 SQIVND (reference sequence).

This chain connects TRBV6-1 to TRBJ1-5, with 9 bases identical to TRBD1. J was trimmed by 7 bases and V by 5 bases; bases with no gene match: 9. The V gene's germline CDR1 is MNHNS and CDR2 SASEGT. This CDR3 is built from 15 residues. CDR3 in amino acids: CASSWTGEVGQPQHF. Here the CDR3 DNA reads TGTGCCAGCAGTTGGACAGGGGAGGTAGGCCAGCCCCAGCATTTT.

This clone was recorded a few times. This chain links TRBV11-2 with TRBJ1-2; D unclear. Trimming removed 5 bases from V and 3 bases from J, with 22 bases in between. Germline CDR1 and CDR2: SGHAT and FQNNGV. CDR3 length: 17 amino acids. CDR3 coding DNA: TGTGCCAGCAGCCCCCATTTCGTTGCAGGCAAAGACTATGGCTACACCTTC. Its translation: CASSPHFVAGKDYGYTF.

V and J are TRBV28 and TRBJ2-7, with D possibly being TRBD1 (6 bases). V dropped 6 bases and J dropped 5 bases, with 26 bases sitting between them. Germline CDR1 and CDR2: MDHEN and SYDVKM. The CDR3 covers 17 residues. The CDR3: CASSLTTATGPRDEQYF. Written as DNA, the CDR3 is TGTGCCAGCAGCCTTACCACAGCAACAGGGCCCCGGGACGAGCAGTACTTC.

This clone was recorded only once. The chain joins TRBV7-9 to TRBJ2-2; D remains unclear. Per the germline V gene, CDR1 is SEHNR and CDR2 is FQNEAQ (reference sequence). This CDR3 is built from 14 residues. V dropped 5 bases and J dropped 1 base, with 8 bases sitting between them. CDR3 nucleotide sequence: TGTGCCAGCAGCCCCAAGATGAACACCGGGGAGCTGTTTTTT. This sequence encodes CASSPKMNTGELFF. The full variable domain, rest sourced from reference TRBV7-9 and TRBJ2-2, is DTGVSQNPRHKITKRGQNVTFRCDPISEHNRLYWYRQTLGQGPEFLTYFQNEAQLEKSRLLSDRFSAERPKGSFSTLEIQRTEQGDSAMYLCASSPKMNTGELFFGEGSRLTVL.

The chain combines TRBV5-5 with TRBJ1-4, with D possibly being TRBD1 (5 bases). CDR3 length: 15 amino acids. V was clipped by 2 bases and J by 3 bases, with 11 bases between them. Germline V gives CDR1 SGHKS, CDR2 YYEKEE (reference sequence). The CDR3 protein is CASSFQGWANEKLFF. Written as DNA, the CDR3 is TGTGCCAGCAGCTTCCAGGGTTGGGCTAATGAAAAACTGTTTTTT. Drawing the rest from reference TRBV5-5 and TRBJ1-4, the complete variable domain is DAGVTQSPTHLIKTRGQQVTLRCSPISGHKSVSWYQQVLGQGPQFIFQYYEKEERGRGNFPDRFSARQFPNYSSELNVNALLLGDSALYLCASSFQGWANEKLFFGSGTQLSVL.

The chain has TRBV28 and TRBJ2-7; the D gene is possibly TRBD2 (7 bases). Trimming left V 1 base short and J 11 bases short, with 18 bases between. This CDR3 is built from 14 residues. Per the germline V gene, CDR1 is MDHEN and CDR2 is SYDVKM. In DNA, the CDR3 is TGTGCCAGCAGTTTATCCGTGGGTAGGGAGGGGGAGTACTTC. This encodes CASSLSVGREGEYF.